This is a list of T cell receptor beta chains from one sample in a study of T cell repertoires in cytomegalovirus infection. TCRdb analysed the reads with MiXCR anew, one entry per CDR3 protein. The profile shows approximately 50,000 distinct CDR3 sequences, roughly 20% of them singletons. Their target antigens are unknown. The material sequenced was CD8+ T cells from cultured PBMCs, taken from culture after CMV antigen stimulation. The receptors come from a human donor in good health (CMV status not recorded). Some clones in this sample may be carry-over from other donors' samples. Both conserved end residues are part of each CDR3. D genes are given only for firm matches. Only some rows state a clone size, as once, few, many or a class for expanded clones.

clone_size	v_call	j_call	d_call	cdr3_nt	cdr3_aa
.	TRBV19	TRBJ2-1	.	TGTGCCAGTAGTATAGGCTCAACTAGTTTTGGTTACAATGAGCAGTTCTTC	CASSIGSTSFGYNEQFF
few	TRBV28	TRBJ1-1	.	TGTGCCAGCAGTCCAATACAGGGAAGGAACACTGAAGCTTTCTTT	CASSPIQGRNTEAFF
.	TRBV6-5	TRBJ2-7	.	TGTGCCAGCAGTCCTACCGACCGGGTCGAGCAGTACTTC	CASSPTDRVEQYF
.	TRBV7-2	TRBJ2-7	.	TGTGCCAGCAGCTTAGTTCAAGGGTTCTTGGACGAGCAGTACTTC	CASSLVQGFLDEQYF
many	TRBV10-2	TRBJ2-5	.	TGCGCCAGCAGTGAGTCAAGTGGGACGGGAGAGACCCAGTACTTC	CASSESSGTGETQYF
few	TRBV27	TRBJ1-5	.	TGTGCCAGCAGTCCCCAAACAGGACGCAATCAGCCCCAGCATTTT	CASSPQTGRNQPQHF
.	TRBV20-1	TRBJ1-2	TRBD1	TGCAGTGCACGGGACAGGGGAACGGATGGCTACACCTTC	CSARDRGTDGYTF
.	TRBV5-6	TRBJ2-1	.	TGTGCCAGCAGCTTGGGCCCGGGAGTCTACAATGAGCAGTTCTTC	CASSLGPGVYNEQFF
few	TRBV7-8	TRBJ2-1	.	TGTGCCAGCAGCGACCGGGACGGCAACAATGAGCAGTTCTTC	CASSDRDGNNEQFF
few	TRBV7-8	TRBJ2-7	.	TGTGCCAGCAGCCCAAAAGGACGCCTCTACGAGCAGTACTTC	CASSPKGRLYEQYF
.	TRBV11-2	TRBJ2-1	TRBD2	TGTGCCAGCCGTGGACTAGCGGGGGGCCTACGCCTTTACAATGAGCAGTTCTTC	CASRGLAGGLRLYNEQFF
medium-sized	TRBV7-8	TRBJ2-7	.	TGTGCCAGCAGCTTTGGGACACCGAGCTCCTACGAGCAGTACTTC	CASSFGTPSSYEQYF
few	TRBV12-3/TRBV12-4	TRBJ2-7	.	TGTGCCAGCAAGTTAGGGGGCGGGAACGAGCAGTACTTC	CASKLGGGNEQYF
few	TRBV7-2	TRBJ2-7	TRBD1	TGTGCCAGCAGTCCCCCAGGACAGGCCCTCTCCTACGAGCAGTACTTC	CASSPPGQALSYEQYF
.	TRBV7-6	TRBJ1-1	.	TGTGCCAGCAGCTTAGGGGTAGGTGAAGCTTTCTTT	CASSLGVGEAFF
.	TRBV6-5	TRBJ1-2	TRBD1	TGTGCCAGCAGTTGGGCAGGGGGCCTTAACTATGGCTACACCTTC	CASSWAGGLNYGYTF
few	TRBV15	TRBJ2-7	.	TGTGCCACCAGCAGACCTGCGACGGGAACCTACGAGCAGTACTTC	CATSRPATGTYEQYF
few	TRBV2	TRBJ1-6	TRBD1	TGTGCCAGCAGTGGGGACAGGACCAGAGGGAATTCACCCCTCCACTTT	CASSGDRTRGNSPLHF
.	TRBV6-2/TRBV6-3	TRBJ2-7	.	TGTGCCAGCAGTTACCAACGTTTTACAGAGCCGTACGAGCAGTACTTC	CASSYQRFTEPYEQYF
.	TRBV6-2/TRBV6-3	TRBJ2-2	.	TGTGCTAGCAGTTACGCCCCAGACGGCACCGGGGAGCTGTTTTTT	CASSYAPDGTGELFF
many	TRBV6-6	TRBJ2-2	TRBD1	TGTGCCAGCAGTGGACAGGGGGCGAACACCGGGGAGCTGTTTTTT	CASSGQGANTGELFF
.	TRBV9	TRBJ2-1	TRBD1	TGTGCCAGCAGCGTAGGGGGGACAGGGGGGTCCAATGAGCAGTTCTTC	CASSVGGTGGSNEQFF
few	TRBV7-2	TRBJ2-5	TRBD2	TGTGCCAGCAGCCCGGGGATGCGGGAGCCAGAGACCCAGTACTTC	CASSPGMREPETQYF
.	TRBV28	TRBJ1-1	TRBD1	TGTGCCAGCAGTTCGATCGTGACAGGGGCTGAAGCTTTCTTT	CASSSIVTGAEAFF
.	TRBV27	TRBJ1-2	TRBD1	TGTGCCAGCAGTTTGGGAGGGGGCCGAGATGGCTACACCTTC	CASSLGGGRDGYTF
.	TRBV7-3	TRBJ2-1	.	TGTGCCAGCAGCCCACCGCCCGGGTTTGAGCAGTTCTTC	CASSPPPGFEQFF
.	TRBV7-2	TRBJ1-1	.	TGTGCCAGCAGCTTCCTGGGGAGGGGCTGGGCTTTCTTT	CASSFLGRGWAFF
.	TRBV6-5	TRBJ1-4	.	TGTGCCAGCAGCCCAGCAGAGGGGGTGTTTGCTAATGAAAAACTGTTTTTT	CASSPAEGVFANEKLFF
few	TRBV28	TRBJ2-7	TRBD1	TGTGCCAGCAGTTACGGGGACAGCCCGTACTTC	CASSYGDSPYF
.	TRBV29-1	TRBJ2-7	.	TGCAGCGTTGAAAAGGGCAGGGACCGACCCTACGAGCAGTACTTC	CSVEKGRDRPYEQYF
few	TRBV7-8	TRBJ2-1	.	TGTGCCAGCAGCTCCCCTATTAGCTCCTACAATGAGCAGTTCTTC	CASSSPISSYNEQFF
.	TRBV7-2	TRBJ2-7	.	TGTGCCAGCAGCTTAGTAGTCGACGAGCAGTACTTC	CASSLVVDEQYF
few	TRBV12-3/TRBV12-4	TRBJ2-4	TRBD1	TGTGCCAGCAGCTTACAGGGGGCGCCTTGGAACATTCAGTACTTC	CASSLQGAPWNIQYF
.	TRBV12-3/TRBV12-4	TRBJ2-3	.	TGTGCCAGCAGTCCCCCGGGGGGCCAAGATACGCAGTATTTT	CASSPPGGQDTQYF
.	TRBV2	TRBJ2-5	TRBD2	TGTGCCAGCAATGGGGGGGTCCGGGAGACCCAGTACTTC	CASNGGVRETQYF
.	TRBV12-3/TRBV12-4	TRBJ2-7	.	TGTGCCAGCACCCCAGAAGAGGGGAACGAGCAGTACTTC	CASTPEEGNEQYF
few	TRBV7-3	TRBJ2-7	.	TGTGCCAGCAGCTTCCCTAGCGAATACGAGCAGTACTTC	CASSFPSEYEQYF
few	TRBV27	TRBJ1-5	.	TGTGCCAGCAGAGATGCAGGGTTTGACTCGCCCCAGCATTTT	CASRDAGFDSPQHF
.	TRBV28	TRBJ1-2	TRBD1	TGTGCCAGCAGTTTAATCCGCCCCGGGACAGGGGGTCGGTATGGCTACACCTTC	CASSLIRPGTGGRYGYTF
.	TRBV6-1	TRBJ2-3	.	TGTGCCAGCAGTGACCGACTCCCAGATACGCAGTATTTT	CASSDRLPDTQYF
few	TRBV7-2	TRBJ2-7	.	TGTGCCAGCAGCCCCGGTGCGGGGCCTGCCTACGAGCAGTACTTC	CASSPGAGPAYEQYF
many	TRBV25-1	TRBJ2-7	.	TGTGCCAGCAGTGGGAGGGGCGCAGGTTACGAGCAGTACTTC	CASSGRGAGYEQYF
.	TRBV2	TRBJ1-2	.	TGTGCCAGCAGTGAGCTTGCGAACTATGGCTACACCTTC	CASSELANYGYTF
few	TRBV7-2	TRBJ2-7	.	TGTGCCAGCAGCCTTAACGGGGCCCCCTCCTACGAGCAGTACTTC	CASSLNGAPSYEQYF
.	TRBV6-2/TRBV6-3	TRBJ1-2	TRBD1	TGTGCCACCCTCCTCCCCCAGGGGGCTCGCGGCTACACCTTC	CATLLPQGARGYTF
few	TRBV10-3	TRBJ1-2	TRBD1	TGTGCCATCAGTGAGTCGACAGGGAACTATGGCTACACCTTC	CAISESTGNYGYTF
.	TRBV6-6	TRBJ2-1	TRBD2	TGTGCCAGCAGCCTAACTGGACTAGCGGGAGACAATGAGCAGTTCTTC	CASSLTGLAGDNEQFF
few	TRBV6-1	TRBJ2-7	.	TGTGCCAGCAGTTATCCCCACGAGCTCTACGAGCAGTACTTC	CASSYPHELYEQYF
.	TRBV14	TRBJ2-5	TRBD2	TGTGCCAGCAGCCGAAGATCCGGGACTAGCGGGAGCCAAGAGACCCAGTACTTC	CASSRRSGTSGSQETQYF
.	TRBV7-9	TRBJ2-3	.	TGTGCCAGCAGTGTGGGACTGGATACGCAGTATTTT	CASSVGLDTQYF
few	TRBV3-1	TRBJ2-3	.	TGTGCCAGCAGCTCGCTGAGAAGCACAGATACGCAGTATTTT	CASSSLRSTDTQYF